Listed here are 9 T cell receptor beta chains from one sample, sequenced in a study of read filtering for tumor transcriptome and immune sequencing. This library used approximately 370 ng RNA and molecular barcoded adaptors spanning alpha/delta and beta/gamma chains. TCRdb re-derived calls from the reads in MiXCR, one entry per CDR3 protein. The sample records about 86,000 distinct CDR3 sequences, 9% to 15% being singletons. Input material: a population of CD138-negative cells sorted from bone marrow. These receptors all come from a donor at least 40 years old with multiple myeloma.

About this clonotype: The junction departs from germline at one end; a sequencing error may be responsible. This chain connects TRBV29-1 to TRBJ2-1; TRBD2 is a possible D gene (5 bases). The CDR3 is 15 amino acids. The germline V gene encodes CDR1 SQVTM and CDR2 ANQGSEA. The CDR3 reads CSVEGVGLGYNEEFF. CDR3 nucleotides: TGCAGCGTTGAGGGAGTGGGCTTGGGCTACAATGAGGAGTTCTTC.

This clonotype appeared many times. The V call is TRBV6-5, the J call TRBJ2-1; TRBD1 aligns across 12 bases. The CDR3 extends over 20 amino acids. Germline lookup yields CDR1 MNHEY and CDR2 SVGAGI. V lost 5 bases and J lost 3; bases outside the gene matches: 17. The CDR3 bases are TGTGCCAGCAGTCCCGGACCGGGACAGGGGGCGGCTAGCGTCTACAATGAGCAGTTCTTC. It is translated as CASSPGPGQGAASVYNEQFF.

This clonotype was seen at least ten times. The chain joins TRBV7-2 to TRBJ2-2; D unresolved. With 4 bases removed from V and 4 bases from J, the gap between germline ends came to 19 bases. The CDR3 length is 17 residues. From germline, CDR1 is SGHTA and CDR2 FQGNSA. The CDR3 DNA is TGTGCCAGCAGCTCCCCCCCGCCGGTCGTGGTCACCGGGGAGCTGTTTTTT. It codes for CASSSPPPVVVTGELFF.

This clonotype turned up a few times. Here the CDR3 reads CASSQGSNQPQHF. The CDR3 coding sequence is TGTGCCAGCAGCCAGGGGAGCAATCAGCCCCAGCATTTT. The J gene is TRBJ1-5, the V gene TRBV7-3; D may be TRBD1 (6 bases). The length of the CDR3 is 13 residues. V lost 5 bases and J 1 base, leaving 6 bases between the germline ends. Germline V gives CDR1 SGHTA, CDR2 FQGTGA. Variable domain in full (rest from reference TRBV7-3 and TRBJ1-5): GAGVSQTPSNKVTEKGKYVELRCDPISGHTALYWYRQSLGQGPEFLIYFQGTGAADDSGLPNDRFFAVRPEGSVSTLKIQRTERGDSAVYLCASSQGSNQPQHFGDGTRLSIL.

V gene TRBV15 combines with J gene TRBJ2-7; TRBD1 matches 9 bases. The germline V gene encodes CDR1 LNHNV and CDR2 YYDKDF (reference sequence). The ends lost 4 bases at V and 4 bases at J; junction bases unmatched: 2. The CDR3 runs 13 residues. This chain's CDR3 is CATSKGQGYEQYF. In DNA, the CDR3 is TGTGCCACCAGCAAAGGACAGGGGTACGAGCAGTACTTC.

This clonotype was picked up many times. The chain carries TRBV5-1 and TRBJ2-3, with D unclear. Germline CDR1 reads SGHRS; CDR2 reads YFSETQ. The CDR3 spans 12 residues. The V and J ends lost 4 bases and 2 bases respectively, with 5 bases between them. For the CDR3, the DNA is TGCGCCAGCAGCGCAGACACAGATACGCAGTATTTT. This encodes CASSADTDTQYF.

This clonotype appeared many times. This chain connects TRBV18 to TRBJ2-1; TRBD2 matches 7 bases. Germline trimming cut 1 base from V and 0 bases from J; bases unmatched to any gene: 6. CDR1 is KGHSH and CDR2 is LQKENI in the germline V gene. The CDR3 is made up of 17 amino acids. As DNA, the CDR3 is TGTGCCAGCTCACCACGTCGTGGCGGGGGCTCCTACAATGAGCAGTTCTTC. This translates into CASSPRRGGGSYNEQFF.

This clonotype was detected many times. The chain is built from TRBV29-1 and TRBJ2-5; perhaps D is TRBD1 or TRBD2 (5 bases each). The V end lost 6 bases, the J end lost 2 bases, and 13 bases lay between the germline ends. The CDR3 loop spans 13 amino acids. Looked up from germline, CDR1 is SQVTM and CDR2 is ANQGSEA. CDR3 protein: CSVRGGRQETQYF. CDR3 sequence (DNA): TGCAGCGTCCGGGGCGGAAGGCAAGAGACCCAGTACTTC.

This clonotype has ten or more counts. V and J are TRBV7-9 and TRBJ2-2; no reliable D call. V was trimmed by 1 base and J by 6 bases, leaving 9 bases between them. The CDR3 is 14 amino acids. The germline CDR1 and CDR2 sequences are SEHNR and FQNEAQ (reference sequence). CDR3 bases: TGTGCCAGCAGCTTAGTGCCCCCCTCCGGGGAGCTGTTTTTT. Its translation is CASSLVPPSGELFF.